This is a list of T cell receptor beta chains from one sample in a study of shared T cell receptors in the human thymus. The assay was immunoSEQ multiplex PCR, and TCRdb's table has in-frame clones only and misses some. The sample comprises about 380,000 clones, around 95% of which are singletons, and approximately 0.02% rests with the top ten. Specimen: thymocytes. The receptors stem from a human donor. The CDR3 runs from the conserved cysteine through the conserved F or W. The D gene is left open where the match is weak. A row's size may be missing; if present it is once, few, many or a size class.

abundance: -
j_gene: TRBJ1-1
v_gene: TRBV25-1
d_gene: -
CDR3aa: CASSPQDEHTEAFF
CDR3nt: TGTGCCAGCAGTCCTCAGGACGAGCACACTGAAGCTTTCTTT

abundance: -
j_gene: TRBJ2-7
v_gene: TRBV30
d_gene: -
CDR3aa: CAWSVKWYEQYF
CDR3nt: TGTGCCTGGAGTGTAAAGTGGTACGAGCAGTACTTC

abundance: -
j_gene: TRBJ2-2
v_gene: TRBV28
d_gene: -
CDR3aa: CASSLWELATNTGELFF
CDR3nt: TGTGCCAGCAGTTTATGGGAACTAGCTACGAACACCGGGGAGCTGTTTTTT

abundance: -
j_gene: TRBJ2-1
v_gene: TRBV15
d_gene: TRBD2
CDR3aa: CATSLRLTSVPYNEQFF
CDR3nt: TGTGCCACCAGCCTACGCCTGACTAGCGTCCCCTACAATGAGCAGTTCTTC

abundance: -
j_gene: TRBJ2-3
v_gene: TRBV18
d_gene: -
CDR3aa: CASSPRTLRNTQYF
CDR3nt: TGTGCCAGCTCACCTAGGACCTTGAGGAATACGCAGTATTTT

abundance: -
j_gene: TRBJ2-2
v_gene: TRBV5-5
d_gene: TRBD1
CDR3aa: CASSLAFKGQGIAGELFF
CDR3nt: TGTGCCAGCAGCTTGGCCTTTAAGGGACAGGGGATCGCCGGGGAGCTGTTTTTT

abundance: -
j_gene: TRBJ2-5
v_gene: TRBV2
d_gene: TRBD2
CDR3aa: CASSESLAGGTQYF
CDR3nt: TGTGCCAGCAGTGAATCGCTAGCGGGAGGAACCCAGTACTTC

abundance: -
j_gene: TRBJ2-7
v_gene: TRBV7-9
d_gene: -
CDR3aa: CASSSGTLSSYEQYF
CDR3nt: TGTGCCAGCAGCTCAGGGACTCTTAGCTCCTACGAGCAGTACTTC

abundance: once
j_gene: TRBJ2-7
v_gene: TRBV20-1
d_gene: -
CDR3aa: CSASSHEQYF
CDR3nt: TGCAGTGCTAGTTCCCACGAGCAGTACTTC

abundance: -
j_gene: TRBJ1-4
v_gene: TRBV28
d_gene: -
CDR3aa: CASSLRVDIIEKLFF
CDR3nt: TGTGCCAGCAGTTTACGTGTCGACATTATTGAAAAACTGTTTTTT

abundance: -
j_gene: TRBJ1-4
v_gene: TRBV5-1
d_gene: TRBD1
CDR3aa: CASREGTGGEKLFF
CDR3nt: TGCGCCAGCAGGGAAGGGACAGGGGGCGAAAAACTGTTTTTT

abundance: -
j_gene: TRBJ2-7
v_gene: TRBV10-2
d_gene: -
CDR3aa: CASSEPSWGVSYEQYF
CDR3nt: TGCGCCAGCAGTGAGCCAAGCTGGGGGGTCTCCTACGAGCAGTACTTC

abundance: -
j_gene: TRBJ2-2
v_gene: TRBV30
d_gene: -
CDR3aa: CAWRPHLQRHHTGELFF
CDR3nt: TGTGCCTGGAGACCCCATCTGCAGCGGCACCACACCGGGGAGCTGTTTTTT

abundance: -
j_gene: TRBJ1-1
v_gene: TRBV18
d_gene: -
CDR3aa: CASSKGTNTEAFF
CDR3nt: TGTGCCAGCTCAAAGGGGACGAACACTGAAGCTTTCTTT

abundance: -
j_gene: TRBJ2-3
v_gene: TRBV6-5
d_gene: TRBD2
CDR3aa: CASSRTSGTADTQYF
CDR3nt: TGTGCCAGCAGCCGGACTAGCGGGACTGCAGATACGCAGTATTTT

abundance: once
j_gene: TRBJ1-2
v_gene: TRBV13
d_gene: -
CDR3aa: CASSLGLPPAYTF
CDR3nt: TGTGCCAGCAGCTTAGGACTCCCTCCTGCCTACACCTTC

abundance: -
j_gene: TRBJ2-1
v_gene: TRBV7-8
d_gene: -
CDR3aa: CASSPQGGVCGRKWGNEQFF
CDR3nt: TGTGCCAGCAGCCCACAAGGGGGAGTTTGCGGCCGAAAATGGGGCAATGAGCAGTTCTTC